These 3 T cell receptor beta chains were all obtained from the same sample, sequenced in a study of blood T cell repertoires in COVID-19. The data were produced by immunoSEQ multiplex PCR, yet TCRdb's version contains in-frame clones alone and is incomplete. The sample consists of 250,000 to 300,000 clones, about 90% of them appearing once. The sample comprised peripheral blood. The receptors derive from a woman younger than 45 with COVID-19, enrolled during active disease.

The chain has TRBV5-4 and TRBJ2-3; D may be TRBD2 (5 bases). Trimming stripped 4 bases from V and 2 bases from J, with 17 bases between. The CDR3 has 16 residues. Germline V lookup: CDR1 SGHNT, CDR2 YYREEE (reference sequence). As DNA, the CDR3 is TGTGCCAGCAGCAGAACGCTAGCTGCCTCCACAGATACGCAGTATTTT. Encoded protein: CASSRTLAASTDTQYF. The variable domain in full, with the rest retrieved from reference TRBV5-4 and TRBJ2-3, is ETGVTQSPTHLIKTRGQQVTLRCSSQSGHNTVSWYQQALGQGPQFIFQYYREEENGRGNFPPRFSGLQFPNYSSELNVNALELDDSALYLCASSRTLAASTDTQYFGPGTRLTVL.

The chain recombines TRBV7-9 with TRBJ2-2, with 8 nucleotides matching TRBD2. Germline lookup yields CDR1 SEHNR and CDR2 FQNEAQ (reference sequence). This CDR3 region has 17 residues. With 5 bases clipped from V and 2 bases from J, the junction kept 10 bases outside the gene matches. The CDR3 DNA reads as TGTGCCAGCAGCCCCCGTGAGGGACTAGACAACACCGGGGAGCTGTTTTTT. It codes for CASSPREGLDNTGELFF.

In its sample, this clone was seen a few times. V usage is TRBV5-1 and J usage is TRBJ1-2, with D possibly TRBD1 on 5 matching bases. The V gene's germline CDR1 is SGHRS and CDR2 YFSETQ. V was shortened by 0 bases and J by 4 bases, with 10 bases between the two germline ends. The CDR3 runs to 14 residues. The CDR3 bases are TGCGCCAGCAGCTTGGACGGGGGTGGCTATGGCTACACCTTC. Translated, it gives CASSLDGGGYGYTF.